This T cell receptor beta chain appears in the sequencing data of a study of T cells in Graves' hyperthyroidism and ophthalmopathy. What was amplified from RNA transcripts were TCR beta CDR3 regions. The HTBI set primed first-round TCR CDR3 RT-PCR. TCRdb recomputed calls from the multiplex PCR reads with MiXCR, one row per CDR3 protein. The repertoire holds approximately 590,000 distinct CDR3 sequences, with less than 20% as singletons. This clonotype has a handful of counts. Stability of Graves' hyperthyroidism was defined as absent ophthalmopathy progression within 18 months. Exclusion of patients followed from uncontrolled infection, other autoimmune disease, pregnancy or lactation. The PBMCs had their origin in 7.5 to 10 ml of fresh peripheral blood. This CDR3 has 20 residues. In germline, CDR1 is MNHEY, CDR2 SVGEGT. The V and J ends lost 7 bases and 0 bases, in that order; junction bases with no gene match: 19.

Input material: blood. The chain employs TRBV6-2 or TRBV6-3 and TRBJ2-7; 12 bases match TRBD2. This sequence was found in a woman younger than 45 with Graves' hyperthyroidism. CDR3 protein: CASTAPRTSGTRMYSYEQYF. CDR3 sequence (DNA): TGTGCCAGCACAGCCCCCAGGACTAGCGGGACCAGGATGTACTCCTACGAGCAGTACTTC.